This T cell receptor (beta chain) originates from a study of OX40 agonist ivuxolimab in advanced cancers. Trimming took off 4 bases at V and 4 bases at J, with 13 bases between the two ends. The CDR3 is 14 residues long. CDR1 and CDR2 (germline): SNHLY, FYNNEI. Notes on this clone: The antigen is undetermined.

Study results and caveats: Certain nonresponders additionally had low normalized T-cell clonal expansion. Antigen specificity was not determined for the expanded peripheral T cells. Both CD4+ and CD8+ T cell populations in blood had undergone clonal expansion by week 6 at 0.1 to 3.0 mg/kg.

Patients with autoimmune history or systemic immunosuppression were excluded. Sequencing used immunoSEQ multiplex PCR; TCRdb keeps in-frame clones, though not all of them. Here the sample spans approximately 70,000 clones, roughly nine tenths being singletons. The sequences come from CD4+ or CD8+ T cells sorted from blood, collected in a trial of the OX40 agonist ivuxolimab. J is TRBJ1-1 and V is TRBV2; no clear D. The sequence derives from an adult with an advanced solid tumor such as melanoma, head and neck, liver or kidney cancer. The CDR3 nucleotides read TGTGCCAGCAGTGTCGGGTTTCTTGGCACTGAAGCTTTCTTT. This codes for CASSVGFLGTEAFF.